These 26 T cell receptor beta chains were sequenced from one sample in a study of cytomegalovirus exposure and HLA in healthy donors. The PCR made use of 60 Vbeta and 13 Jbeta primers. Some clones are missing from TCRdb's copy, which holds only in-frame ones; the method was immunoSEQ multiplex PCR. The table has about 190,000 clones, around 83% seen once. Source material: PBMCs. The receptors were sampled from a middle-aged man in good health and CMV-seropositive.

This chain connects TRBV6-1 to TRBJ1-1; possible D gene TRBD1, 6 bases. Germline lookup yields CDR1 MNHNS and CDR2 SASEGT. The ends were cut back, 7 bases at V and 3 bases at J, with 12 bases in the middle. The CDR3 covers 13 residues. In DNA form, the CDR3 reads TGTGCCAGCATTAGGACAGCCTACACTGAAGCTTTCTTT. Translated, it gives CASIRTAYTEAFF.

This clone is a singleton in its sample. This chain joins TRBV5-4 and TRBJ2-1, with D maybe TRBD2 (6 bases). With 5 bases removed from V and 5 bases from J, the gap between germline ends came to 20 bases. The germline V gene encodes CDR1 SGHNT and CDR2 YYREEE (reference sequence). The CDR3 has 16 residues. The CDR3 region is CASSQSAGWGHNEQFF. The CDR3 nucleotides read TGTGCCAGCAGTCAGTCGGCGGGATGGGGCCACAATGAGCAGTTCTTC. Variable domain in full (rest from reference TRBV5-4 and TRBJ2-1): ETGVTQSPTHLIKTRGQQVTLRCSSQSGHNTVSWYQQALGQGPQFIFQYYREEENGRGNFPPRFSGLQFPNYSSELNVNALELDDSALYLCASSQSAGWGHNEQFFGPGTRLTVL.

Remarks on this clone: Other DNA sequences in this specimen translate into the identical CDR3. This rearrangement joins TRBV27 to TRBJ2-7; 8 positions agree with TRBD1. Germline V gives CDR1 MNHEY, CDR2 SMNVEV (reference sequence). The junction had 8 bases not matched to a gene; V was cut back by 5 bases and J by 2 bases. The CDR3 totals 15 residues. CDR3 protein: CASSNTGTGTYEQYF. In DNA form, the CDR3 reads TGTGCCAGCAGTAACACCGGGACAGGAACCTACGAGCAGTACTTC.

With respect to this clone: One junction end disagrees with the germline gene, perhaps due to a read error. The CDR3 DNA reads as TGTGCTAGCAGGGCGGAAGCGGGAGTGGAGACCCAGTACTTC. This encodes CASRAEAGVETQYF. This chain joins TRBV7-7 and TRBJ2-5; 8 nucleotides match TRBD2. CDR3 length: 14 amino acids. Germline assignment: CDR1 SSHAT and CDR2 FNYEAQ (reference sequence).

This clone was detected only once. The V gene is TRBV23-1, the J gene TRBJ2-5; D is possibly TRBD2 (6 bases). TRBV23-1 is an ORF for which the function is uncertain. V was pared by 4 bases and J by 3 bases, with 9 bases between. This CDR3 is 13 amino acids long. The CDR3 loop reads CASSPGLKETQYF. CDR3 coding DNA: TGCGCCAGCAGTCCGGGACTGAAAGAGACCCAGTACTTC.

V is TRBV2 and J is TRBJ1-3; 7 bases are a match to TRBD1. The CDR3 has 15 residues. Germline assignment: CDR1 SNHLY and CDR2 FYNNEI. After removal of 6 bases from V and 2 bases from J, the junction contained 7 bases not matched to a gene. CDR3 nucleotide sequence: TGTGCCAGCAGGAGGGGGCCGGATCCTGGAAACACCATATATTTT. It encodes CASRRGPDPGNTIYF.

CDR3 sequence: CASSVTWDRATGRNTEAFF. The CDR3 DNA reads as TGTGCCAGCAGCGTCACTTGGGACAGGGCAACGGGGAGGAACACTGAAGCTTTCTTT. This chain connects TRBV28 to TRBJ1-1; 9 bases are a match to TRBD1. Germline values: CDR1 MDHEN, CDR2 SYDVKM. V was pared by 6 bases and J by 1 base, with 18 bases of the junction left unmatched. CDR3 size: 19 residues.

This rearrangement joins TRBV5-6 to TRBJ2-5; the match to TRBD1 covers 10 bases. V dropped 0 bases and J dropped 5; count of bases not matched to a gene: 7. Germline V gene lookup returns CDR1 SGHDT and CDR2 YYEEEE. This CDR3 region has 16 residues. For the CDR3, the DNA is TGTGCCAGCAGCTTGGGAGTCCGGGGACAGGGGGAGACCCAGTACTTC. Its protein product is CASSLGVRGQGETQYF.

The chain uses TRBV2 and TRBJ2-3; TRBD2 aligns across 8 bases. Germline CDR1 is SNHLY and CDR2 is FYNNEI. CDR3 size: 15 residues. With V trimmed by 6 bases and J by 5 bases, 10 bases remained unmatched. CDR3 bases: TGTGCCAGCAGCCGAGCGGGAGCCTCAGGAGATACGCAGTATTTT. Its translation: CASSRAGASGDTQYF.

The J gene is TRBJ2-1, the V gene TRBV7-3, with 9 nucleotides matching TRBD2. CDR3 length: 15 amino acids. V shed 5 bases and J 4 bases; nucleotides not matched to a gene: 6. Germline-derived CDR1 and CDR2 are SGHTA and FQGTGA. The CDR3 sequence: CASSKLAGPYNEQFF. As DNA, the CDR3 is TGTGCCAGCAGCAAACTAGCGGGTCCTTACAATGAGCAGTTCTTC. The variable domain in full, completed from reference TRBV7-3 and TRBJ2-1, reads GAGVSQTPSNKVTEKGKYVELRCDPISGHTALYWYRQSLGQGPEFLIYFQGTGAADDSGLPNDRFFAVRPEGSVSTLKIQRTERGDSAVYLCASSKLAGPYNEQFFGPGTRLTVL.

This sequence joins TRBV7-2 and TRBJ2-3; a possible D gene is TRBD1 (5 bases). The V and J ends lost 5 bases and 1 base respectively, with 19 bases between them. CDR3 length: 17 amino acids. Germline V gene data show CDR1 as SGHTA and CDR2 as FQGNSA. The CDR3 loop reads CASSPELTVWGTDTQYF. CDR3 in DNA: TGTGCCAGCAGCCCCGAACTGACAGTTTGGGGCACAGATACGCAGTATTTT.

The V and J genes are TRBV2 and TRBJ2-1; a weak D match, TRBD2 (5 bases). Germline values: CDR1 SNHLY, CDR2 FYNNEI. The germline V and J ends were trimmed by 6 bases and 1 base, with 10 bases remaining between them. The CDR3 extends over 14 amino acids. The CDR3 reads CASRRRLSYNEQFF. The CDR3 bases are TGTGCCAGCAGGAGGAGGCTATCCTACAATGAGCAGTTCTTC.

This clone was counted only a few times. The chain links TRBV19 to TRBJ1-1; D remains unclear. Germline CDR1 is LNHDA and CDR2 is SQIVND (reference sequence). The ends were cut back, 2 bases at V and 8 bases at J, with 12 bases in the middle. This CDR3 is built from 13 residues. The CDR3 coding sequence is TGTGCCAGTAGTATATCTACAGCCGTGGAAGCTTTCTTT. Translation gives CASSISTAVEAFF.

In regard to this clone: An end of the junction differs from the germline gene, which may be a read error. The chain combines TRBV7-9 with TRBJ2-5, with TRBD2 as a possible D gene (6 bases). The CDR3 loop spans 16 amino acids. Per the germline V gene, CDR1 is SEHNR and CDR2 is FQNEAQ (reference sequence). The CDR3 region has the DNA TGTTCCAGCAGCTGGCCGGGACTCGATTCCCAAGAGACCCAGTACTTC. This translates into CSSSWPGLDSQETQYF.

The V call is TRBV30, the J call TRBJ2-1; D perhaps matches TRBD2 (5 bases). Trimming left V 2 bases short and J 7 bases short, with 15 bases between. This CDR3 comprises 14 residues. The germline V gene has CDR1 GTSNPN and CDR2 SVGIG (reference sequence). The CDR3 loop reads CAWSRASHHNEQFF. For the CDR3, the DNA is TGTGCCTGGAGTAGGGCTAGCCACCATAATGAGCAGTTCTTC.

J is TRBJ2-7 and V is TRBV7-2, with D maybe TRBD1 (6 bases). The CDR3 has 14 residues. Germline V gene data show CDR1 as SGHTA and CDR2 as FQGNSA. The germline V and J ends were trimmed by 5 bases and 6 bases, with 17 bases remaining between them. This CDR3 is CASSTRQVEGEQYF. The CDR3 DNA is TGTGCCAGCAGCACCCGACAGGTAGAGGGCGAGCAGTACTTC.

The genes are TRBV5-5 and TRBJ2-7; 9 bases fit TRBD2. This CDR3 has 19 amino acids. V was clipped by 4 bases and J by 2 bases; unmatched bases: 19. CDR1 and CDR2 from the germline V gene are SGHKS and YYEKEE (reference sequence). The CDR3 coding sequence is TGTGCCAGCAGCACCAACCCTAGCGGGATTGACGCGGGGACCTACGAGCAGTACTTC. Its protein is CASSTNPSGIDAGTYEQYF.

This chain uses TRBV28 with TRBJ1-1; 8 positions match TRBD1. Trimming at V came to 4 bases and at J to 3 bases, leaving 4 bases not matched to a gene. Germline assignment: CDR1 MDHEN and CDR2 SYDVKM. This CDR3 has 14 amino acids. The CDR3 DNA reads TGTGCCAGCAGTTCATACAGGGGGTACACTGAAGCTTTCTTT. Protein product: CASSSYRGYTEAFF.

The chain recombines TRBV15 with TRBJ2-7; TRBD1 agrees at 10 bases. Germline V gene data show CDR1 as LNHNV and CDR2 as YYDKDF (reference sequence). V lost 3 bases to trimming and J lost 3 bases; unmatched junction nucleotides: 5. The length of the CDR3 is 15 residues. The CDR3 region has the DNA TGTGCCACCAGCAGGGGGACAGGGGATAACTACGAGCAGTACTTC. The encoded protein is CATSRGTGDNYEQYF.

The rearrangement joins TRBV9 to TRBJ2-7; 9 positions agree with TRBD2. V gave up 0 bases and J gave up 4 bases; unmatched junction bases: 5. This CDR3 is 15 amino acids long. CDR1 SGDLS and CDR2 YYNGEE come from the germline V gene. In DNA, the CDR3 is TGTGCCAGCAGCGTAGCTGGTAGCGGGAGTTACGAGCAGTACTTC. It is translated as CASSVAGSGSYEQYF.

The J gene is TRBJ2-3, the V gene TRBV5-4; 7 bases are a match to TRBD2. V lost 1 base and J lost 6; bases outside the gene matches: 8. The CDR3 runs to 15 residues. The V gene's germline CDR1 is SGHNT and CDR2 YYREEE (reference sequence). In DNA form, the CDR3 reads TGTGCCAGCAGCTTGACTGGCGGGGGACGGGATACGCAGTATTTT. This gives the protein CASSLTGGGRDTQYF.

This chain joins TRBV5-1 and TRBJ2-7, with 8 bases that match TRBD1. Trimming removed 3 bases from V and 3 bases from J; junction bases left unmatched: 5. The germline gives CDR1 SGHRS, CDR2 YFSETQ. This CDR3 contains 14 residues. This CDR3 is CASSSQGAGYEQYF. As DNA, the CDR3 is TGCGCCAGCAGCTCCCAGGGGGCTGGCTACGAGCAGTACTTC.

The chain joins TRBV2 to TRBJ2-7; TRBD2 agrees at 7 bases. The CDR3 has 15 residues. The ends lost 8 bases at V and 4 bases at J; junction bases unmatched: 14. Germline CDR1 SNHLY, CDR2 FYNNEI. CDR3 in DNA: TGTGCCAGCTCCGAAACGGGGCTGGGGGGGTACGAGCAGTACTTC. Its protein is CASSETGLGGYEQYF.

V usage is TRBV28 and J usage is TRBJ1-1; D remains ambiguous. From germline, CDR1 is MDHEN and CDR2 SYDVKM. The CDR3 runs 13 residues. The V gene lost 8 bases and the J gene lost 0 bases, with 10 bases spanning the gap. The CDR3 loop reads CASERGMNTEAFF. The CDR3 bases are TGTGCCAGCGAGCGGGGAATGAACACTGAAGCTTTCTTT.

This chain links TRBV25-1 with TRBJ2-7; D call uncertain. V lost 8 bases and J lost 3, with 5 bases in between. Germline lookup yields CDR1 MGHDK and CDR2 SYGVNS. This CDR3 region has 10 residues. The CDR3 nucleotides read TGTGCCAGCTCCTTCTACGAGCAGTACTTC. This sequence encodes CASSFYEQYF.

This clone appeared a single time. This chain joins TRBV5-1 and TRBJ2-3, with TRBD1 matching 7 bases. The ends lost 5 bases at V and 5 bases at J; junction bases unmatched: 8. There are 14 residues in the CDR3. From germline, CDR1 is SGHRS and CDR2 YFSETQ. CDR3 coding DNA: TGCGCCAGCAGAGGGGGCGGTGGAGAAGATACGCAGTATTTT. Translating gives CASRGGGGEDTQYF.